The 11 T cell receptor beta chains reported below all come from one sample, sequenced in a study of post-analysis software for immune sequencing data. Whole-study results and caveats: The study found TRBV5-6, TRBV5-1 and TRBV20-1 among five or six TRBV segments more frequent in patients than controls.

Prepared libraries of TCR beta cDNA carried unique molecular identifiers. From the PCR reads, TCRdb called clonotypes with MiXCR, one entry per CDR3 protein. The profile shows roughly 870,000 distinct CDR3 sequences, 53% of them singletons. No antigens are known for them. The sample taken for sequencing was blood. These receptors all stem from a girl aged 5-17 years with multiple sclerosis.

V and J are TRBV5-1 and TRBJ2-1, with a tentative D call TRBD2 (6 bases). CDR3 size: 17 residues. The V gene lost 0 bases and the J gene lost 0 bases, with 13 bases spanning the gap. Germline V gene data show CDR1 as SGHRS and CDR2 as YFSETQ. Here the CDR3 reads CASSLDGGASSYNEQFF. The CDR3 bases are TGCGCCAGCAGCTTGGACGGAGGGGCCAGCTCCTACAATGAGCAGTTCTTC.

This clonotype showed up just a few times. The V call is TRBV4-2, the J call TRBJ2-7, with D tentatively TRBD2 (6 bases). This CDR3 contains 17 residues. V gave up 0 bases and J gave up 0 bases, with 15 bases separating them. The germline V gene encodes CDR1 LGHNA and CDR2 YNFKEQ. The CDR3: CASSQDPTGTFSYEQYF. Written as DNA, the CDR3 is TGTGCCAGCAGCCAAGATCCGACCGGGACTTTCTCCTACGAGCAGTACTTC.

V is TRBV18 and J is TRBJ1-1; no firm D call. This CDR3 is built from 15 residues. Deletions cut 1 base from V and 2 bases from J, with 11 bases between. Looked up from germline, CDR1 is KGHSH and CDR2 is LQKENI. Written as DNA, the CDR3 is TGTGCCAGCTCACCACAAAGAAAGGGAAACACTGAAGCTTTCTTT. The encoded protein is CASSPQRKGNTEAFF.

For this clonotype: Compared with germline, one end of the junction differs, possibly owing to a read error. The rearrangement links TRBV10-3 to TRBJ1-2; 9 bases are shared with TRBD1. This CDR3 contains 13 residues. Germline V gene sequence: CDR1 ENHRY, CDR2 SYGVKD. The CDR3 DNA is TGTGCTATCAGAGTACAGGGGGCGAGTGGCTACACCTTC. Translating gives CAIRVQGASGYTF.

The J gene is TRBJ2-4, the V gene TRBV12-3 or TRBV12-4; TRBD1 or TRBD2 may be the D gene (8 bases each). Gene TRBJ2-5 matches the end of the DNA better, so the J call may be wrong. This CDR3 has 16 amino acids. The CDR3 sequence: CASSFSGQGGGETQYF. Here the CDR3 DNA reads TGTGCCAGCAGTTTCTCTGGACAGGGCGGGGGGGAGACCCAGTACTTC.

The chain links TRBV5-1 to TRBJ2-5; TRBD2 matches at 7 bases. Germline CDR1 is SGHRS and CDR2 is YFSETQ. This CDR3 spans 15 amino acids. The junction had 7 bases not matched to a gene; V was cut back by 4 bases and J by 1 base. The CDR3 sequence: CASSRGDGSQETQYF. CDR3 sequence (DNA): TGCGCCAGCAGCCGGGGGGACGGCTCCCAAGAGACCCAGTACTTC.

In this sample, this clonotype turned up a few times. The chain has TRBV3-1 and TRBJ2-7; D is perhaps TRBD1 (6 bases). V dropped 0 bases and J dropped 4 bases, with 19 bases sitting between them. Looked up from germline, CDR1 is LGHDT and CDR2 is YNNKEL (reference sequence). CDR3 size: 17 residues. The CDR3 spells CASSQEQRGSRRYEQYF. CDR3 DNA sequence: TGTGCCAGCAGCCAAGAACAGAGGGGGTCCCGCCGGTACGAGCAGTACTTC.

The chain couples TRBV27 to TRBJ2-1; 7 bases fit TRBD2. Germline V gives CDR1 MNHEY, CDR2 SMNVEV (reference sequence). The ends lost 2 bases at V and 4 bases at J; junction bases unmatched: 5. The CDR3 sequence is 15 residues long. The CDR3 region has the DNA TGTGCCAGCAGTTTAGGCCTAGCGGAATACAATGAGCAGTTCTTC. It encodes CASSLGLAEYNEQFF.

Comments on this clonotype: Without the conserved terminal phenylalanine or tryptophan, this CDR3 likely stems from a read error. The chain couples TRBV9 to TRBJ1-3, with D uncertain. The V end lost 3 bases, the J end lost 0 bases, and 10 bases lay between the germline ends. This CDR3 is built from 15 residues. The germline V gene has CDR1 SGDLS and CDR2 YYNGEE. The CDR3 DNA reads as TGTGCCAGCAGCGGACGAACCGTCTCTGGAAACACCATATATTTG. It translates to CASSGRTVSGNTIYL.

This clonotype was observed a handful of times. This sequence joins TRBV5-1 and TRBJ2-3, with D possibly matching TRBD1 (6 bases). The CDR3 runs 15 residues. Germline loops: CDR1 SGHRS, CDR2 YFSETQ. The V end lost 0 bases, the J end lost 2 bases, and 10 bases lay between the germline ends. Written as DNA, the CDR3 is TGCGCCAGCAGCTTGGCCGGACAGCCCACAGATACGCAGTATTTT. Protein: CASSLAGQPTDTQYF.

J is TRBJ1-1 and V is TRBV9, with 7 positions matching TRBD1. The J segment lost 2 bases and the V segment lost 3 bases, leaving 7 bases of the junction unmatched. The length of the CDR3 is 15 residues. Germline loops: CDR1 SGDLS, CDR2 YYNGEE. The CDR3: CASSATGTANTEAFF. DNA for the CDR3: TGTGCCAGCAGCGCAACCGGGACAGCTAACACTGAAGCTTTCTTT.